This passage covers 32 T cell receptor beta chains from one sample sequenced in a study of blood T cell repertoires in COVID-19. Assay: immunoSEQ multiplex PCR; the TCRdb copy retains only in-frame clones and omits some. This sample yields some 240,000 clones, of which around 90% are seen a single time; around 7.2% belongs to the top ten. The specimen was peripheral blood. The receptors were sampled from a man between 60 and 75 years old who had recovered from COVID-19.

The rearrangement joins TRBV5-3 to TRBJ2-1, with 7 bases identical to TRBD2. TRBV5-3 is noted as an ORF with a role that remains uncertain. The CDR3 sequence is 15 residues long. V trimming: 0 bases; J trimming: 5 bases; junction bases outside the gene matches: 5. This chain's CDR3 is CARSLGAGLHNEQFF. The CDR3 bases are TGTGCCAGAAGCTTGGGAGCGGGGCTACACAATGAGCAGTTCTTC.

The chain joins TRBV29-1 to TRBJ1-3, with no clear D. The length of the CDR3 is 14 residues. Between the trimmed V and J ends, which lost 4 bases and 3 bases, there was a span of 13 bases. In germline, CDR1 is SQVTM, CDR2 ANQGSEA. CDR3 amino acids: CSVAGSGGGNTIYF. For the CDR3, the DNA is TGCAGCGTTGCGGGATCGGGCGGTGGAAACACCATATATTTT.

The CDR3 reads CASSQDHGGGRKDNYSPLHF. For the CDR3, the DNA is TGCGCCAGCAGCCAAGACCACGGGGGAGGAAGAAAAGATAATTATTCACCCCTCCACTTT. The chain couples TRBV4-1 to TRBJ1-6, with D maybe TRBD1 (5 bases). Trimming shortened V by 0 bases and J by 8 bases, and 26 bases separated the two germline ends. This CDR3 is built from 20 residues. Germline lookup yields CDR1 MGHRA and CDR2 YSYEKL.

This clone was seen a few times. V and J are TRBV6-5 and TRBJ1-3; D may be TRBD1 (5 bases). The CDR3 spans 16 residues. CDR1 and CDR2 from the germline V gene are MNHEY and SVGAGI. V was pared by 4 bases and J by 0 bases, with 13 bases between. CDR3 sequence reads: CASSFDSPFSGNTIYF. Written as DNA, the CDR3 is TGTGCCAGCAGTTTCGACAGTCCTTTCTCTGGAAACACCATATATTTT.

The chain carries TRBV27 and TRBJ1-2; D perhaps matches TRBD1 (5 bases). The CDR3 totals 15 residues. The germline V gene encodes CDR1 MNHEY and CDR2 SMNVEV (reference sequence). V lost 3 bases, J lost 4 bases, and 15 bases lay in between. CDR3 nucleotides: TGTGCCAGCAGTTTTGACGCAGGACAAGTCTATGGCTACACCTTC. Its translation is CASSFDAGQVYGYTF.

V gene TRBV19 combines with J gene TRBJ1-2; 8 positions match TRBD1. The germline V gene has CDR1 LNHDA and CDR2 SQIVND (reference sequence). V gave up 3 bases and J gave up 7 bases; unmatched junction bases: 10. There are 15 residues in the CDR3. The CDR3 here is CASSIQTGGRVGYTF. CDR3 coding DNA: TGTGCCAGTAGTATTCAAACAGGGGGAAGAGTTGGCTACACCTTC.

The chain employs TRBV24-1 and TRBJ2-7, with TRBD1 matching over 9 bases. V was pared by 7 bases and J by 3 bases, with 6 bases of the junction left unmatched. From germline, CDR1 is KGHDR and CDR2 SFDVKD. This CDR3 contains 14 residues. CDR3 DNA: TGTGCCACCAGCCCTGGGACAGGGTACTACGAGCAGTACTTC. Protein: CATSPGTGYYEQYF.

J is TRBJ2-7 and V is TRBV18, with unresolved D. V lost 4 bases, J lost 0 bases, and 10 bases lay in between. The CDR3 spans 14 residues. Germline CDR1 is KGHSH and CDR2 is LQKENI. Here the CDR3 reads CASSLTLSSYEQYF. The CDR3 bases are TGTGCCAGCTCACTGACATTGAGCTCCTACGAGCAGTACTTC.

This rearrangement joins TRBV11-2 to TRBJ2-7; 8 nucleotides match TRBD1. This CDR3 spans 14 amino acids. Trimming at V came to 6 bases and at J to 5 bases, leaving 9 bases not matched to a gene. CDR1 SGHAT and CDR2 FQNNGV come from the germline V gene. CDR3 bases: TGTGCCAGCAGTCGAACCGGGACAGGAAACGAGCAGTACTTC. Its protein product is CASSRTGTGNEQYF.

The chain employs TRBV7-9 and TRBJ1-4; D gene ambiguous. The CDR3 runs 13 residues. Trimming cost V 6 bases and J 6 bases, with 11 bases left between them. Germline assignment: CDR1 SEHNR and CDR2 FQNEAQ (reference sequence). CDR3 DNA sequence: TGTGCCAGCAGTGGGCAGGCCCATGAAAAACTGTTTTTT. This codes for CASSGQAHEKLFF. Filled out from reference TRBV7-9 and TRBJ1-4, the complete variable domain reads DTGVSQNPRHKITKRGQNVTFRCDPISEHNRLYWYRQTLGQGPEFLTYFQNEAQLEKSRLLSDRFSAERPKGSFSTLEIQRTEQGDSAMYLCASSGQAHEKLFFGSGTQLSVL.

This clone was observed once. J is TRBJ1-2 and V is TRBV2; tentative D call: TRBD1 (6 bases). The V gene's germline CDR1 is SNHLY and CDR2 FYNNEI. V dropped 6 bases and J dropped 3 bases, with 14 bases sitting between them. This CDR3 contains 14 residues. The CDR3 loop reads CASRPWGQDYGYTF. CDR3 coding DNA: TGTGCCAGCAGGCCCTGGGGACAAGACTATGGCTACACCTTC. Full variable domain (rest looked up from reference TRBV2 and TRBJ1-2): EPEVTQTPSHQVTQMGQEVILRCVPISNHLYFYWYRQILGQKVEFLVSFYNNEISEKSEIFDDQFSVERPDGSNFTLKIRSTKLEDSAMYFCASRPWGQDYGYTFGSGTRLTVV.

This clone was found once. The rearrangement joins TRBV7-8 to TRBJ1-4; 9 nucleotides match TRBD1. The CDR3 is 15 amino acids. Losses at the gene ends were 1 base for V and 7 bases for J; bases not matched to a gene: 4. CDR1 SGHVS and CDR2 FQNEAQ come from the germline V gene. In DNA form, the CDR3 reads TGTGCCAGCAGCTTAGGGGACAGGGTTAGTGAAAAACTGTTTTTT. Protein sequence: CASSLGDRVSEKLFF.

V usage is TRBV6-6 and J usage is TRBJ2-1, with TRBD2 matching 8 bases. Per germline, CDR1 MNHNY and CDR2 SVGAGI (reference sequence). V gave up 5 bases and J gave up 7 bases; unmatched junction bases: 13. CDR3 length equals 16 residues. The CDR3 sequence is CASSRLRGGFVNEQFF. CDR3 sequence (DNA): TGTGCCAGCAGTCGACTCCGGGGGGGCTTCGTAAATGAGCAGTTCTTC.

This sequence joins TRBV5-1 and TRBJ2-1; perhaps TRBD1 as D (6 bases). The CDR3 loop spans 16 amino acids. V was clipped by 4 bases and J by 6 bases, with 20 bases between them. CDR1 and CDR2 from the germline V gene are SGHRS and YFSETQ. The CDR3 nucleotides read TGCGCCAGCAGCCTACTCGCAACAGGGTCAGGCAATGAGCAGTTCTTC. Translation gives CASSLLATGSGNEQFF.

The V call is TRBV24-1, the J call TRBJ1-4; D possibly corresponds to TRBD1 (5 bases). The CDR3 contains 15 residues. Germline-derived CDR1 and CDR2 are KGHDR and SFDVKD. With 2 bases removed from V and 7 bases from J, the gap between germline ends came to 13 bases. The CDR3 sequence: CATSDSSGLTEKLFF. The DNA for the CDR3 is TGTGCCACCAGTGATTCGTCGGGACTGACTGAAAAACTGTTTTTT.

The gene calls are TRBV2 and TRBJ1-2; 9 nucleotides line up with TRBD1. The CDR3 runs to 13 residues. Looked up from germline, CDR1 is SNHLY and CDR2 is FYNNEI. V trimming: 5 bases; J trimming: 4 bases; junction bases outside the gene matches: 2. The CDR3 nucleotides read TGTGCCAGCAGTCCACAGGGGGCCTATGGCTACACCTTC. As protein: CASSPQGAYGYTF.

This chain connects TRBV30 to TRBJ2-2; the D is unclear. The CDR3 has 16 amino acids. The V end was cut by 3 bases, the J end by 1 base, with 15 bases between. Germline assignment: CDR1 GTSNPN and CDR2 SVGIG (reference sequence). The CDR3: CAWSPLRRGNTGELFF. As DNA, the CDR3 is TGTGCCTGGAGCCCGTTGCGTAGAGGGAACACCGGGGAGCTGTTTTTT.

The V and J genes are TRBV25-1 and TRBJ2-5; 7 nucleotides match TRBD1. The CDR3 spans 14 residues. V gave up 4 bases and J gave up 5 bases; unmatched junction bases: 7. Germline lookup yields CDR1 MGHDK and CDR2 SYGVNS. The CDR3 region is CASSAGQVGETQYF. The CDR3 region has the DNA TGTGCCAGCAGTGCCGGACAGGTTGGGGAGACCCAGTACTTC. The full variable domain, its missing parts supplied by reference TRBV25-1 and TRBJ2-5, is EADIYQTPRYLVIGTGKKITLECSQTMGHDKMYWYQQDPGMELHLIHYSYGVNSTEKGDLSSESTVSRIRTEHFPLTLESARPSHTSQYLCASSAGQVGETQYFGPGTRLLVL.

The chain carries TRBV19 and TRBJ2-2; D is perhaps TRBD2 (5 bases). Looked up from germline, CDR1 is LNHDA and CDR2 is SQIVND (reference sequence). Trimming took off 8 bases at V and 0 bases at J, with 13 bases between the two ends. This CDR3 contains 15 residues. The CDR3 here is CASRFSSPNTGELFF. The CDR3 coding sequence is TGTGCCAGTCGGTTTTCTAGCCCGAACACCGGGGAGCTGTTTTTT.

The chain is built from TRBV27 and TRBJ1-5; no clear D. Germline values: CDR1 MNHEY, CDR2 SMNVEV (reference sequence). V gave up 0 bases and J gave up 0 bases, with 6 bases separating them. The CDR3 runs to 15 residues. The CDR3: CASSLSTGSNQPQHF. CDR3 in DNA: TGTGCCAGCAGTTTATCGACTGGTAGCAATCAGCCCCAGCATTTT.

The CDR3 here is CASRAGGTTNYGYTF. In DNA form, the CDR3 reads TGTGCCAGCCGGGCAGGGGGAACCACTAACTATGGCTACACCTTC. The genes are TRBV9 and TRBJ1-2; 7 bases line up with TRBD1. The junction had 9 bases not matched to a gene; V was cut back by 7 bases and J by 0 bases. Germline V gives CDR1 SGDLS, CDR2 YYNGEE. The CDR3 is 15 amino acids.

The V call is TRBV11-2, the J call TRBJ2-2; D call uncertain. Trimming left V 5 bases short and J 1 base short, with 8 bases between. The CDR3 consists of 14 residues. The germline V gene encodes CDR1 SGHAT and CDR2 FQNNGV. The CDR3 sequence is CASSTTLNTGELFF. The CDR3 DNA reads TGTGCCAGCAGCACGACACTGAACACCGGGGAGCTGTTTTTT. The variable domain in full, with the rest retrieved from reference TRBV11-2 and TRBJ2-2, is EAGVAQSPRYKIIEKRQSVAFWCNPISGHATLYWYQQILGQGPKLLIQFQNNGVVDDSQLPKDRFSAERLKGVDSTLKIQPAKLEDSAVYLCASSTTLNTGELFFGEGSRLTVL.

This chain connects TRBV7-8 to TRBJ2-5, with TRBD2 matching over 15 bases. V shed 4 bases and J 5 bases; nucleotides not matched to a gene: 5. The CDR3 sequence is 16 residues long. CDR1 and CDR2 (germline): SGHVS, FQNEAQ. CDR3 region: CASSYGLAGGHETQYF. CDR3 bases: TGTGCCAGCAGCTACGGACTAGCGGGGGGGCATGAGACCCAGTACTTC.

The chain carries TRBV4-1 and TRBJ1-5, with D uncertain. The CDR3 spans 15 residues. Trimming removed 1 base at V and 5 bases at J, with 12 bases between. CDR1 MGHRA and CDR2 YSYEKL come from the germline V gene. CDR3 sequence: CASSQVAQRDQPQHF. CDR3 sequence (DNA): TGCGCCAGCAGCCAAGTCGCACAGAGGGATCAGCCCCAGCATTTT.

The chain recombines TRBV20-1 with TRBJ1-5; D unclear. V was cut by 6 bases and J by 13 bases, with 16 bases left in between. Germline CDR1 DFQATT, CDR2 SNEGSKA (reference sequence). The CDR3 spans 11 residues. The CDR3 region has the DNA TGCAGTGCCGTACGCAGCGGGGTACAGCATTTT. This sequence encodes CSAVRSGVQHF.

V usage is TRBV6-1 and J usage is TRBJ2-1; TRBD1 aligns across 9 bases. J lost 7 bases, V lost 2 bases, and 6 bases had no gene match. Germline lookup yields CDR1 MNHNS and CDR2 SASEGT. CDR3 size: 15 residues. CDR3 residues: CASSERDRVQNEQFF. CDR3 in DNA: TGTGCCAGCAGTGAAAGGGACAGGGTGCAAAATGAGCAGTTCTTC.

This CDR3 is CASSSGTGVYGYTF. CDR3 bases: TGTGCCAGCAGTTCTGGGACAGGGGTCTATGGCTACACCTTC. The chain combines TRBV28 with TRBJ1-2, with 10 bases lining up with TRBD1. This CDR3 contains 14 residues. V dropped 4 bases and J dropped 4; count of bases not matched to a gene: 3. CDR1 and CDR2 (germline): MDHEN, SYDVKM.

The V and J genes are TRBV7-2 and TRBJ2-5; no definite D call. V lost 2 bases to trimming and J lost 0 bases, with 7 bases between them. The germline V gene encodes CDR1 SGHTA and CDR2 FQGNSA. This CDR3 has 14 residues. The CDR3 reads CASSLSGYQETQYF. The CDR3 coding sequence is TGTGCCAGCAGCTTATCGGGTTACCAAGAGACCCAGTACTTC.

This sequence joins TRBV19 and TRBJ1-5; D may be TRBD1 (6 bases). CDR3 length equals 16 residues. With 2 bases removed from V and 3 bases from J, the gap between germline ends came to 14 bases. Germline assignment: CDR1 LNHDA and CDR2 SQIVND (reference sequence). In DNA, the CDR3 is TGTGCCAGTAGTATAAGGGACACCCTCAACAATCAGCCCCAGCATTTT. This gives the protein CASSIRDTLNNQPQHF.

The rearrangement uses TRBV6-5 and TRBJ1-2; a possible D gene is TRBD1 (6 bases). Germline CDR1 MNHEY, CDR2 SVGAGI. Deletions cut 1 base from V and 4 bases from J, with 16 bases between. CDR3 length: 16 residues. The DNA of the CDR3 is TGTGCCAGCAGTTACTTGCTAAGACAGGTTCGCTATGGCTACACCTTC. This gives the protein CASSYLLRQVRYGYTF.

The chain joins TRBV12-5 to TRBJ2-3; 7 positions match TRBD2. CDR1 is LGHNT and CDR2 is FRNRAP in the germline V gene. The CDR3 runs to 15 residues. The ends lost 5 bases at V and 5 bases at J; junction bases unmatched: 10. The CDR3 DNA sequence: TGTGCTAGTGGTCCTGGGCGGGGGATCGAAGATACGCAGTATTTT. Protein product: CASGPGRGIEDTQYF.

CDR3 residues: CAWSPSSSGNTIYF. The CDR3 DNA reads as TGTGCCTGGAGCCCTTCGAGCTCTGGAAACACCATATATTTT. The chain couples TRBV30 to TRBJ1-3; D not resolved. The CDR3 is 14 amino acids. V shed 3 bases and J shed 0 bases, with 9 bases lying between them. The germline gives CDR1 GTSNPN, CDR2 SVGIG (reference sequence).